The rows below give T cell receptor beta chains drawn from one sample of a study of cytomegalovirus exposure and HLA in healthy donors. Sequencing was performed with immunoSEQ multiplex PCR; in TCRdb, only in-frame clones are kept and a portion is missing. The sample consists of 35,000 to 45,000 clones, about 60% of them appearing once. The sequenced sample consisted of PBMCs. The receptors originated from a man between 60 and 75 years old in good health and CMV-seropositive. CDR3s include the opening cysteine and the closing phenylalanine or tryptophan. The order of the fields is D gene, V gene, J gene, clone size, CDR3 DNA, CDR3 protein. D genes are given only for firm matches. A row's size may be missing; if present it is once, few, many or a size class.

D: TRBD1; V: TRBV11-2; J: TRBJ2-7; size: few; DNA: TGTGCCAGCAGCTTAGTGGCAGGGGGACGGTACGAGCAGTACTTC; CDR3: CASSLVAGGRYEQYF
D: .; V: TRBV5-6; J: TRBJ2-3; size: .; DNA: TGTGCCAGCAGCTTCGGTCCCAGCACAGATACGCAGTATTTT; CDR3: CASSFGPSTDTQYF
D: TRBD2; V: TRBV29-1; J: TRBJ2-3; size: .; DNA: TGCAGCGTCATCTCCCCGCGGGAGGGCACAGATACGCAGTATTTT; CDR3: CSVISPREGTDTQYF
D: .; V: TRBV19; J: TRBJ2-7; size: .; DNA: TGTGCCAGTAGTAGCCGGGAAATACCCCACGAGCAGTACTTC; CDR3: CASSSREIPHEQYF
D: TRBD1; V: TRBV4-3; J: TRBJ1-2; size: .; DNA: TGCGCCAGCAGCCAAACTACAGGGGCCTATGGCTACACCTTC; CDR3: CASSQTTGAYGYTF
D: TRBD1; V: TRBV11-3; J: TRBJ1-5; size: .; DNA: TGTGCCAGCAGCTTAGGGCAACAGGGGGCAAGAGGTCAGCCCCAGCATTTT; CDR3: CASSLGQQGARGQPQHF
D: .; V: TRBV4-3; J: TRBJ2-2; size: .; DNA: TGCGCCAGCAGCCCAAATCTAGCGCTGAACACCGGGGAGCTGTTTTTT; CDR3: CASSPNLALNTGELFF
D: TRBD1; V: TRBV5-4; J: TRBJ2-1; size: .; DNA: TGTGCCAGCAGCTTGCCGGGACAGGGAACGTACAATGAGCAGTTCTTC; CDR3: CASSLPGQGTYNEQFF
D: TRBD2; V: TRBV5-3; J: TRBJ2-1; size: .; DNA: TGTGCCAGAAGCTCTCCCCCCCAACCCCGGACTAGCGGGAGGGCCAGCTCCTACAATGAGCAGTTCTTC; CDR3: CARSSPPQPRTSGRASSYNEQFF
D: .; V: TRBV15; J: TRBJ2-7; size: .; DNA: TGTGCCACGTCAGCAGAGGTGAGCGTGGTCGAGCAGTACTTC; CDR3: CATSAEVSVVEQYF
D: .; V: TRBV4-1; J: TRBJ2-3; size: .; DNA: TGCGCCAGCAGCCAAGGTACGGGATCCGCCTTAACGCAGTATTTT; CDR3: CASSQGTGSALTQYF
D: .; V: TRBV19; J: TRBJ2-2; size: .; DNA: TGTGCCAGTAGTAAAAACGCCCCGGCAGGGGCAACCGGGGAGCTGTTTTTT; CDR3: CASSKNAPAGATGELFF
D: TRBD1; V: TRBV28; J: TRBJ2-3; size: once; DNA: TGTGCCACCCGGGACAGTGACACAGATACGCAGTATTTT; CDR3: CATRDSDTDTQYF
D: TRBD2; V: TRBV30; J: TRBJ2-7; size: few; DNA: TGTGCCTGGAGTGGGGGGGGTAGCTCCTACGAGCAGTACTTC; CDR3: CAWSGGGSSYEQYF
D: .; V: TRBV27; J: TRBJ2-7; size: .; DNA: TGTGCCAGCAGTCTCCGGGGACACCGGTCCTACGAGCAGTACTTC; CDR3: CASSLRGHRSYEQYF
D: TRBD1; V: TRBV7-3; J: TRBJ2-7; size: .; DNA: TGTGCCAGCAGCCCAACAGGGGCACGGTTCCACGAGCAGTACTTC; CDR3: CASSPTGARFHEQYF
D: TRBD2; V: TRBV19; J: TRBJ2-1; size: few; DNA: TGTGCCAGTAGTCCGGCCGGGAGGATGAATGAGCAGTTCTTC; CDR3: CASSPAGRMNEQFF
D: .; V: TRBV5-1; J: TRBJ1-1; size: few; DNA: TGCGCCAGCAGCCTCCGCAGCGTGGAAAAAGCTTTCTTT; CDR3: CASSLRSVEKAFF
D: .; V: TRBV7-3; J: TRBJ2-7; size: .; DNA: TGTGCCAGCAGCTTGGACAATGGCTACGAGCAGTACTTC; CDR3: CASSLDNGYEQYF
D: .; V: TRBV6-1; J: TRBJ1-2; size: .; DNA: TGTGCCAGCAGGGAGGACGGCTACACCTTC; CDR3: CASREDGYTF
D: TRBD2; V: TRBV11-2; J: TRBJ2-7; size: .; DNA: TGTGCCAGCAGCTTAGAGGGGGCTAGCGGGAGGGGTGAGCAGTACTTC; CDR3: CASSLEGASGRGEQYF
D: TRBD2; V: TRBV5-4; J: TRBJ2-5; size: .; DNA: TGTGCCAGCAGCTTGGGCCCTGAAACTAGCGGACAAGAGACCCGGTACTTC; CDR3: CASSLGPETSGQETRYF
D: .; V: TRBV12-1; J: TRBJ2-4; size: .; DNA: TGTGCCAGCAGCTCAAGGACAGCCCTAGCCAAAAACATTCAGTACTTC; CDR3: CASSSRTALAKNIQYF
D: .; V: TRBV21-1; J: TRBJ1-3; size: .; DNA: TGTGCCAGCAGCCGACTAAGGACAGCACCGAAGCCTGGAAACACCATATATTTT; CDR3: CASSRLRTAPKPGNTIYF
D: TRBD1; V: TRBV10-3; J: TRBJ2-6; size: .; DNA: TGTGCCATCAGTGAGTATGGGACAGACTCCTCTGGGGCCAACGTCCTGACTTTC; CDR3: CAISEYGTDSSGANVLTF
D: TRBD1; V: TRBV28; J: TRBJ2-1; size: .; DNA: TGTGCCAGCAGCTCACTTTCTTTCCGGGGGACAGGCACGTTCTTC; CDR3: CASSSLSFRGTGTFF
D: .; V: TRBV27; J: TRBJ2-1; size: once; DNA: TGTGCCAGCAGTTTAATGTGGGGCCCTGTTTTCAATGAGCAGTTCTTC; CDR3: CASSLMWGPVFNEQFF
D: .; V: TRBV5-1; J: TRBJ1-1; size: .; DNA: TGCGCCAGCAGCTTGGTCCCCACAGGGACGAACACTGAAGCTTTCTTT; CDR3: CASSLVPTGTNTEAFF
D: TRBD1; V: TRBV29-1; J: TRBJ2-3; size: .; DNA: TGCAGCGTGGCCGGGACAGGGGGCACAGATACACAGTATTTT; CDR3: CSVAGTGGTDTQYF
D: TRBD1; V: TRBV5-6; J: TRBJ1-1; size: .; DNA: TGTGCCAGCAGCTTGGGCGACAGGGGTACGAACACTGAAGCTTTCTTT; CDR3: CASSLGDRGTNTEAFF
D: .; V: TRBV2; J: TRBJ2-7; size: few; DNA: TGTGCCAGCAGGGCATACGAGCAGTACTTC; CDR3: CASRAYEQYF
D: TRBD2; V: TRBV28; J: TRBJ2-3; size: .; DNA: TGTGCCAGCAGTCCCCTAGGGACTAGCGGATCCACAGATACGCAGTATTTT; CDR3: CASSPLGTSGSTDTQYF
D: TRBD2; V: TRBV9; J: TRBJ2-1; size: .; DNA: TGTGCCAGCAGCGTAGGTATTTCTAGCGGGATCTACAATGAGCAGTTCTTC; CDR3: CASSVGISSGIYNEQFF
D: .; V: TRBV28; J: TRBJ1-5; size: .; DNA: TGTGCCAGCACCACCACAGGGCTTCCTCAGCCCCAGCATTTT; CDR3: CASTTTGLPQPQHF
D: TRBD1; V: TRBV28; J: TRBJ1-4; size: .; DNA: TGTGCCAGCACCGTTTCTGGGACAGGATTTGGAAAACTGTTTTTT; CDR3: CASTVSGTGFGKLFF
D: TRBD2; V: TRBV4-1; J: TRBJ2-7; size: .; DNA: TGCGCCAGCAGCCAAGGACTAGCGGGTGCCTACGAGCAGTACTTC; CDR3: CASSQGLAGAYEQYF
D: TRBD2; V: TRBV30; J: TRBJ2-1; size: .; DNA: TGTGCCTGGAGTCCAGAGATCTATCTAGCGGGCTCCTACAATGAGCAGTTCTTC; CDR3: CAWSPEIYLAGSYNEQFF